This T cell receptor (beta chain) originates from a study of shared clonotypes between healthy human individuals. General study points: Sharing across four donors was highest in naive CD4 (around 5%) and lowest in memory CD8 (around 0.4%). A reduction in generation probabilities was seen for non-shared clonotypes relative to those shared by all four donors.

Naive CD8 isolation took CD45RO-negative cells positively selected for CCR7 and excluded terminally differentiated effector memory CD45RA+ cells. Genomic DNA of each subset was evenly split across several immunoSEQ plates. Clones were read by immunoSEQ multiplex PCR, and TCRdb kept only the in-frame ones, dropping some. The table lists nearly 2 million clones, roughly 94% of them singletons. For this clone: Its antigen is unknown.

Looked up from germline, CDR1 is GTSNPN and CDR2 is SVGIG (reference sequence). The CDR3 is made up of 14 amino acids. Germline trimming cut 7 bases from V and 7 bases from J; bases unmatched to any gene: 12. The TCR comes from a man between 18 and 29 years old in good health. This rearrangement joins TRBV30 to TRBJ2-1; 8 nucleotides agree with TRBD2. The sample consisted of naive CD8+ T cells sorted from blood. CDR3 nucleotides: TGTGCCTTGCTCGCTGCGGGAGGTAAGAATGAGCAGTTCTTC. Its protein is CALLAAGGKNEQFF. The full variable domain, rest sourced from reference TRBV30 and TRBJ2-1, is SQTIHQWPATLVQPVGSPLSLECTVEGTSNPNLYWYRQAAGRGLQLLFYSVGIGQISSEVPQNLSASRPQDRQFILSSKKLLLSDSGFYLCALLAAGGKNEQFFGPGTRLTVL.